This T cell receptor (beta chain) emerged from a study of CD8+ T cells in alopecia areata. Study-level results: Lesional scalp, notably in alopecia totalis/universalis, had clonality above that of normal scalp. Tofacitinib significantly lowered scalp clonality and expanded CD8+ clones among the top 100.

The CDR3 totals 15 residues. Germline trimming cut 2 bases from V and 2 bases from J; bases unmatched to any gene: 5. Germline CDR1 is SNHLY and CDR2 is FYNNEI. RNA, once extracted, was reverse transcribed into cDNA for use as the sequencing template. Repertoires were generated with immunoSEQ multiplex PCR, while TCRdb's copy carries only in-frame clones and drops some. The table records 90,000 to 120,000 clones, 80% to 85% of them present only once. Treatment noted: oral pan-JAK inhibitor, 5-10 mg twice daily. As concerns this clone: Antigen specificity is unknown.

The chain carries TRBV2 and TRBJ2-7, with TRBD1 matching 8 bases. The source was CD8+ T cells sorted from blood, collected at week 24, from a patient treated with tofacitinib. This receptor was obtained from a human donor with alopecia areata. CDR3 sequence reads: CASSEYDRGPYEQYF. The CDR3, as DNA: TGTGCCAGCAGTGAATATGACAGGGGACCCTACGAGCAGTACTTC.